The clone carrying this TCR beta chain was detected ten times or more. With 6 bases removed from V and 7 bases from J, the gap between germline ends came to 10 bases. This CDR3 has 13 amino acids. The germline CDR1 and CDR2 sequences are MNHNS and SASEGT. Each cDNA held unique molecular identifiers, and template switching gave it a universal primer site. TCRdb fed the 5' RACE reads into MiXCR, producing one record per CDR3 protein. This table holds about 240,000 distinct CDR3 sequences, about 10% found once. This record belongs to a study of identical twins. Source material: memory T cells sorted from blood. The clonotype comes from a man between 50 and 59 years old in good health. The rearrangement joins TRBV6-1 to TRBJ1-6; no firm D call. DNA of the CDR3: TGTGCCAGCAGCTCACAGAGAAATTCACCCCTCCACTTT. Residues: CASSSQRNSPLHF.